A single T cell receptor beta chain is shown here with its context. Antigen specificity is unknown. This sample is drawn from a study of cytomegalovirus exposure and HLA in healthy donors. Study-wide results and limits: Links to common viral pathogens appeared, in a later analysis, for several of the most significant clusters.

PCR employed 60 Vbeta and 13 Jbeta primers. Using immunoSEQ multiplex PCR, the repertoire was profiled, and TCRdb retains in-frame clones only, with some absent. The sample shows 130,000 or so clones, roughly 75% of them seen only once. The CDR3 is 15 residues long. Germline V lookup: CDR1 MDHEN, CDR2 SYDVKM. V was pared by 3 bases and J by 5 bases, with 4 bases of the junction left unmatched. The source material was PBMCs. The chain combines TRBV28 with TRBJ2-2, with TRBD1 identical over 9 bases. This sequence originates from a man aged 40-55 years in good health and CMV-seronegative. The CDR3 protein is CASSFLDRGTGELFF. In DNA form, the CDR3 reads TGTGCCAGCAGTTTCTTGGACAGGGGAACCGGGGAGCTGTTTTTT. Based on the CDR3 plus reference TRBV28 and TRBJ2-2, the full variable domain is DVKVTQSSRYLVKRTGEKVFLECVQDMDHENMFWYRQDPGLGLRLIYFSYDVKMKEKGDIPEGYSVSREKKERFSLILESASTNQTSMYLCASSFLDRGTGELFFGEGSRLTVL.